The source of this T cell receptor (beta chain) is a study of immune cell composition in non-small cell lung cancer (dated by TCRdb to the late 2010s). Concerning the study at large: Histologic subtype was assigned using H&E plus p63, CK5, Napsin A and TTF-1 immunohistochemistry, mainly lung adenocarcinoma or squamous cell carcinoma. Adaptive Biotechnologies TCR-beta sequencing was carried out on 34 paired NSCLC tumour and non-adjacent lung specimens, as well as on around 24 tumour-only specimens. Supplementary cohort #1, ten to eleven lung adenocarcinoma cases, had paired tumour/lung TCR-beta sequencing and TIL populations generated to assess tumour reactivity. A few tumour specimens that had TCR-beta data belonged to rare histological subtypes and were left out of the subtype comparisons.

Normal lung samples came from the same patient and were non-adjacent lung tissue collected as far from the tumour as possible, with a minimum distance of 3 cm. From frozen aliquots of unsorted single-cell suspensions, genomic DNA was isolated using the QIAamp DNA kit. Tissues arrived within 2 hours after resection and were immediately processed into single-cell suspensions. Tissue was mechanically dissociated and enzymatically digested with DNase I, collagenase I and hyaluronidase for approximately 32 minutes at 37 °C, then filtered and RBC-lysed. V and J are truncated by 5 bases and 1 base respectively, leaving an intervening sequence of 5 bases. From its cysteine to its phenylalanine, the CDR3 spans 12 amino acids. Just the 36-base CDR3 DNA is kept, in frame starting at base 1. CDR1 and CDR2, looked up from the germline V gene, are SGHTA and FQGNSA. What the study reported, not specific to this receptor: Across fewer than 13 adenocarcinoma cases, the maximal tumour-associated clone frequency showed a strong correlation with TIL tumour reactivity, but overall clonality showed no such correlation. The reactivity cohort contained only nine to ten cases, and the tumour-reactive clones were not shown to have sequences in common with the dominant in vivo tumour-associated clones. No significant correlation was found between smoking pack-years and tumour TCR-beta clonality. Nearly half of NSCLC cases had tumour-associated clones >0.5%, found in about 36% of adenocarcinomas compared with around 79% of squamous carcinomas.

A two-step multiplex PCR was used to amplify TCR-beta CDR3 regions from genomic DNA, and Illumina-compatible adaptors were added in the second step. TCR-beta immunosequencing was carried out on an Illumina platform through the commercial immunoSEQ service. The authors' analysis ran thus. Repertoires were summarised as Top 10 Clones, the percentage of T-cell templates from the ten most frequent sequences, and productive clonality. Productive clonality ranged from 0 to 1, with 1 indicating a monoclonal population. Tumour-associated clones, identified using log10 scatter plots, were defined as sequences that made up at least 0.1% of tumour T-cell templates and were not found in the matched non-adjacent lung. Student's t-tests were used for two-group comparisons, ANOVA for comparisons across stages, and linear regression for relationships, with analyses done in GraphPad Prism7 and R. Sourced from immuneACCESS, this table was stored by TCRdb with only in-frame sequences that have V and J called. A share of the clones is absent; for the studies checked, an unresolved V gene accounts for under half, and the remainder has no known explanation. The D gene and trimming were derived from the DNA, and the V and J assignments and clone size from that table. The sample table records about 8,700 clones; 67% of these occur just once. 23% of the sample lies in the top ten.

In its sample, this clone was seen once. The specificity of this receptor is unknown. Nothing much larger sits one base from this clone, and base qualities are not available. The origin of this receptor is a human donor with non-small cell lung cancer. Material: non-adjacent lung tissue. The rearranged segments are TRBV7-2 and TRBJ1-1, with no D gene named confidently. The CDR3 region reads CASSRQNTEAFF. The nucleotide sequence reads as follows: TGTGCCAGCAGCCGACAGAACACTGAAGCTTTCTTT.